A single sample is the source of the 24 T cell receptor beta chains below, sequenced in a study of CD8 T cells in Susac syndrome. An amount of RNA that ranged from roughly 0.5 to 1 ug was reverse transcribed with random hexamers. TCRdb used MiXCR to reprocess the immunoSEQ multiplex PCR reads, holding one entry per CDR3 protein. Of about 430,000 distinct CDR3 sequences listed, approximately 85% are singletons. Sequenced: CD8+ T cells from PBMCs. The receptor source for this set is a human donor with multiple sclerosis.

This clonotype has just one count. The rearrangement joins TRBV6-1 to TRBJ1-4; 7 nucleotides align to TRBD1. Trimming removed 3 bases from V and 5 bases from J; junction bases left unmatched: 12. Germline V gene lookup returns CDR1 MNHNS and CDR2 SASEGT. This CDR3 comprises 17 residues. The CDR3 sequence is CASSDYLWGQLNEKLFF. The CDR3 DNA reads as TGTGCCAGCAGTGATTATCTTTGGGGACAGCTGAATGAAAAACTGTTTTTT.

The V and J genes are TRBV29-1 and TRBJ2-3, with TRBD1 identical over 9 bases. This CDR3 spans 18 amino acids. The V gene end was trimmed by 5 bases and the J gene end by 3 bases; junction bases not matched to a gene: 18. Germline CDR1 and CDR2: SQVTM and ANQGSEA. CDR3 nucleotides: TGCAGCGTTCGGTTTGTCTCCGGACAGGGGTATTGGACAGATACGCAGTATTTT. Translating gives CSVRFVSGQGYWTDTQYF.

This chain connects TRBV6-1 to TRBJ2-3; D might be TRBD2 (5 bases). Per the germline V gene, CDR1 is MNHNS and CDR2 is SASEGT. Trimming pared 3 bases from V and 2 bases from J, leaving 6 bases between. The CDR3 spans 13 residues. CDR3 residues: CASSEEVTDTQYF. CDR3 bases: TGTGCCAGCAGTGAGGAGGTCACAGATACGCAGTATTTT.

V gene TRBV2 combines with J gene TRBJ2-1, with a possible D match to TRBD2 (6 bases). V dropped 3 bases and J dropped 1 base, with 13 bases sitting between them. The germline gives CDR1 SNHLY, CDR2 FYNNEI. CDR3 length: 16 residues. Here the CDR3 DNA reads TGTGCCAGCAGTGACCTTGGGGAGGTGTCCTACAATGAGCAGTTCTTC. Its protein product is CASSDLGEVSYNEQFF.

This clonotype appeared once. This sequence joins TRBV27 and TRBJ1-1; 7 nucleotides match TRBD1. V lost 2 bases, J lost 8 bases, and 8 bases stayed unmatched. The CDR3 covers 14 residues. Germline values: CDR1 MNHEY, CDR2 SMNVEV (reference sequence). CDR3 DNA: TGTGCCAGCAGTTTACGACAGGGAATCAGCGAAGCTTTCTTT. This gives the protein CASSLRQGISEAFF.

The chain combines TRBV5-1 with TRBJ1-2, with 10 positions matching TRBD1. The germline gives CDR1 SGHRS, CDR2 YFSETQ. V shed 3 bases and J 6 bases; nucleotides not matched to a gene: 5. The CDR3 has 14 residues. DNA for the CDR3: TGCGCCAGCAGCTCGGGACAGGGGATGGATGGCTACACCTTC. Protein product: CASSSGQGMDGYTF.

The CDR3 loop is CASSPGPDTDTQYF. In DNA form, the CDR3 reads TGTGCCAGCTCACCCGGTCCCGACACAGATACGCAGTATTTT. The chain joins TRBV18 to TRBJ2-3, with no clear D. Germline assignment: CDR1 KGHSH and CDR2 LQKENI. The CDR3 loop spans 14 amino acids. Between the trimmed V and J ends, which lost 3 bases and 2 bases, there was a span of 9 bases.

The chain uses TRBV30 and TRBJ1-2, with no clear D. Trimming stripped 0 bases from V and 4 bases from J, with 6 bases between. Germline values: CDR1 GTSNPN, CDR2 SVGIG (reference sequence). CDR3 length equals 12 residues. The CDR3 loop is CAWSVGLYGYTF. CDR3 in DNA: TGTGCCTGGAGTGTAGGGCTCTATGGCTACACCTTC. The full variable domain, rest sourced from reference TRBV30 and TRBJ1-2, is SQTIHQWPATLVQPVGSPLSLECTVEGTSNPNLYWYRQAAGRGLQLLFYSVGIGQISSEVPQNLSASRPQDRQFILSSKKLLLSDSGFYLCAWSVGLYGYTFGSGTRLTVV.

This clonotype was picked up a small number of times. This sequence joins TRBV10-3 and TRBJ1-1; no reliable D call. The CDR3 loop spans 12 amino acids. V was pared by 6 bases and J by 2 bases, with 7 bases between. Germline CDR1 is ENHRY and CDR2 is SYGVKD. The CDR3 is CAIRDGNTEAFF. The CDR3 DNA is TGTGCCATCAGGGACGGCAACACTGAAGCTTTCTTT.

The rearrangement joins TRBV7-9 to TRBJ1-3; no firm D call. The CDR3 length is 15 residues. V was cut by 4 bases and J by 3 bases, with 13 bases left in between. Germline V gene data show CDR1 as SEHNR and CDR2 as FQNEAQ (reference sequence). In DNA, the CDR3 is TGTGCCAGCAGCTCTTCCAGGCGGAGTGGAAACACCATATATTTT. Translating gives CASSSSRRSGNTIYF.

V gene TRBV27 combines with J gene TRBJ2-1; the D is unclear. CDR1 and CDR2 from the germline V gene are MNHEY and SMNVEV (reference sequence). The length of the CDR3 is 13 residues. Between the trimmed V and J ends, which lost 6 bases and 7 bases, there was a span of 13 bases. CDR3 loop: CASSPPWPNEQFF. The CDR3 nucleotides are TGTGCCAGCAGCCCCCCCTGGCCTAATGAGCAGTTCTTC.

The J gene is TRBJ2-3, the V gene TRBV5-1; D is possibly TRBD1 (6 bases). The CDR3 loop spans 15 amino acids. Germline CDR1 is SGHRS and CDR2 is YFSETQ. V lost 3 bases, J lost 0 bases, and 11 bases lay in between. This CDR3 reads CASSSWTDSTDTQYF. The CDR3, as DNA: TGCGCCAGCAGCTCGTGGACAGACAGCACAGATACGCAGTATTTT. The full variable domain, with the rest looked up from reference TRBV5-1 and TRBJ2-3, is KAGVTQTPRYLIKTRGQQVTLSCSPISGHRSVSWYQQTPGQGLQFLFEYFSETQRNKGNFPGRFSGRQFSNSRSEMNVSTLELGDSALYLCASSSWTDSTDTQYFGPGTRLTVL.

The chain uses TRBV24-1 and TRBJ2-1; D perhaps matches TRBD1 (6 bases). CDR1 and CDR2 from the germline V gene are KGHDR and SFDVKD. V shed 9 bases and J shed 7 bases, with 9 bases lying between them. This CDR3 is 11 amino acids long. The CDR3 here is CATEQGNEQFF. The CDR3 DNA sequence: TGTGCCACCGAGCAGGGGAATGAGCAGTTCTTC.

This rearrangement joins TRBV10-3 to TRBJ2-1; no reliable D call. CDR3 length: 16 residues. V was pared by 3 bases and J by 0 bases, with 12 bases between. The germline V gene encodes CDR1 ENHRY and CDR2 SYGVKD. The CDR3 loop reads CAISEEDPSSYNEQFF. For the CDR3, the DNA is TGTGCCATCAGTGAAGAAGATCCGAGCTCCTACAATGAGCAGTTCTTC.

The chain couples TRBV12-3 or TRBV12-4 to TRBJ2-1; D gene uncertain. This CDR3 comprises 12 residues. The V end was cut by 4 bases, the J end by 8 bases, with 9 bases between. The CDR3 reads CASSSVSHEQFF. Here the CDR3 DNA reads TGTGCCAGCAGTTCTGTTAGTCATGAGCAGTTCTTC.

The J gene is TRBJ1-5, the V gene TRBV27, with 8 bases lining up with TRBD1. V dropped 6 bases and J dropped 6; count of bases not matched to a gene: 7. CDR1 MNHEY and CDR2 SMNVEV come from the germline V gene (reference sequence). The CDR3 extends over 14 amino acids. The CDR3: CASSPRQGAQPQHF. The CDR3, as DNA: TGTGCCAGCAGCCCCCGGCAGGGGGCTCAGCCCCAGCATTTT.

The rearrangement links TRBV9 to TRBJ1-2, with TRBD1 identical over 10 bases. Unmatched junction bases numbered 6, after V lost 4 bases and J lost 6 bases. CDR3 length equals 14 residues. Germline CDR1 is SGDLS and CDR2 is YYNGEE. The DNA of the CDR3 is TGTGCCAGCAGCCACGGGACAGGGGAGAATGGCTACACCTTC. Its protein is CASSHGTGENGYTF.

The V call is TRBV30, the J call TRBJ1-1; no clear D. The V and J ends lost 4 bases and 5 bases respectively, with 11 bases between them. Germline CDR1 GTSNPN, CDR2 SVGIG (reference sequence). The CDR3 length is 12 residues. CDR3 DNA: TGTGCCTGGAACGAGATTGATACTGAAGCTTTCTTT. Translating gives CAWNEIDTEAFF. The complete variable domain, with remaining parts taken from reference TRBV30 and TRBJ1-1, reads SQTIHQWPATLVQPVGSPLSLECTVEGTSNPNLYWYRQAAGRGLQLLFYSVGIGQISSEVPQNLSASRPQDRQFILSSKKLLLSDSGFYLCAWNEIDTEAFFGQGTRLTVV.

The chain carries TRBV27 and TRBJ2-1; D gene unclear. Germline CDR1 is MNHEY and CDR2 is SMNVEV (reference sequence). Trimming took off 0 bases at V and 5 bases at J, with 5 bases between the two ends. CDR3 size: 13 residues. As DNA, the CDR3 is TGTGCCAGCAGTTTATCGGGCGACAATGAGCAGTTCTTC. Encoded protein: CASSLSGDNEQFF.

The chain couples TRBV19 to TRBJ1-2; TRBD1 agrees at 7 bases. V lost 9 bases, J lost 5 bases, and 9 bases stayed unmatched. CDR3 length equals 13 residues. Germline-derived CDR1 and CDR2 are LNHDA and SQIVND (reference sequence). For the CDR3, the DNA is TGTGCCAGCCGGCGGGACAGCTCATATGGCTACACCTTC. Protein sequence: CASRRDSSYGYTF.

V usage is TRBV3-1 and J usage is TRBJ1-1, with D tentatively TRBD1 (5 bases). Trimming left V 3 bases short and J 0 bases short, with 23 bases between. The CDR3 runs to 19 residues. The germline V gene has CDR1 LGHDT and CDR2 YNNKEL (reference sequence). This CDR3 is CASSHGLRQTRRMNTEAFF. The DNA of the CDR3 is TGTGCCAGCAGCCACGGTCTACGACAGACCCGCCGAATGAACACTGAAGCTTTCTTT.

This chain connects TRBV20-1 to TRBJ2-1; D gene unclear. V was cut by 4 bases and J by 0 bases, with 10 bases left in between. The CDR3 spans 14 residues. The V gene's germline CDR1 is DFQATT and CDR2 SNEGSKA (reference sequence). The CDR3 DNA reads TGCAGTGCTAAGGAGCATAGCTCCTACAATGAGCAGTTCTTC. Residues: CSAKEHSSYNEQFF.

CDR3 loop: CASSLWEGTRNPNEQFF. The CDR3 nucleotides read TGTGCCAGCAGTTTATGGGAGGGGACGCGGAACCCCAATGAGCAGTTCTTC. The J gene is TRBJ2-1, the V gene TRBV28; perhaps TRBD2 as D (6 bases). V was trimmed by 0 bases and J by 6 bases, leaving 18 bases between them. The CDR3 loop spans 17 amino acids. Germline V gene lookup returns CDR1 MDHEN and CDR2 SYDVKM.

The V and J genes are TRBV19 and TRBJ2-1; the D gene is possibly TRBD1 (6 bases). The CDR3 totals 17 residues. The V and J ends lost 5 bases and 2 bases respectively, with 19 bases between them. From germline, CDR1 is LNHDA and CDR2 SQIVND (reference sequence). The CDR3 is CASSVPQGFGAYNEQFF. CDR3 coding DNA: TGTGCCAGTAGTGTACCCCAGGGGTTTGGCGCCTACAATGAGCAGTTCTTC.